This T cell receptor beta chain appears in the sequencing data of a study of blood T cell repertoires in COVID-19 (dated by TCRdb to 2018 to 2021). With respect to the entire study: Collaborator samples came from the United States, Italy and Spain and covered acute and convalescent phases of COVID-19. A de-identified subject ID, COVID-19 status, age in years and sex were almost always included in the sample metadata. The prospective study material was composed of cDNA or gDNA derived from T cells, B-cell-depleted T cells, or PBMCs. A freely available public database, intended as a resource for researchers studying the immune response to SARS-CoV-2, is where the repertoires were released. Samples were obtained from the ongoing ImmuneRACE study (first 160 participants) and from roughly 1,300 subjects provided by 6 global collaborators. The dataset comprised deeply sampled blood TCRbeta repertoires from subjects exposed to, actively infected with, or recovered from COVID-19. Where available, HLA class I and class II types were obtained from metadata supplied by the sample provider rather than from assay-based typing. Study-level results and caveats: The quantity of clinical and demographic metadata differed by source and by participant and was supplied without curation.

This clone has just a few counts. No antigen is known for it. Nothing much larger sits one base from this clone, and base qualities are not available. Enrolling through a virtual design, the prospective study's participants ranged in age from roughly 18 to 89 years and lived across approximately 25 United States geographic areas. Cohort assignment in the prospective study relied on participant-reported clinical history from a screening survey and a study questionnaire. Recovered participants in ImmuneRACE Cohort 3 were defined by two consecutive negative NP/OP PCR tests, clearance by a healthcare professional, or resolution of symptoms. In the prospective study, whole blood, serum and a nasopharyngeal or oropharyngeal swab were collected from each participant by mobile phlebotomists. Participants in the prospective study had the option to provide additional blood draws and questionnaires over a roughly 2-month period. Before DNA extraction, prospective study blood samples were shipped either frozen or at room temperature.

TCRbeta CDR3 regions were amplified from genomic DNA by means of the immunoSEQ Assay, a bias-controlled multiplex PCR. Concerning the study's data processing: The number of nucleated cells in each sample was estimated from the amplification of reference gene primers within the assay. To quantify the absolute abundance of each unique TCRbeta CDR3 rearrangement, sequence reads were collapsed and filtered. For each sample, productive Simpson clonality was calculated as the square root of Simpson's diversity index over productive rearrangements. Drawn from immuneACCESS, this table holds only the in-frame rearrangements with V and J called that TCRdb kept. Clones are partly lost; checked studies trace under half to an unresolved V gene and leave the rest unexplained. That table is the source of V, J and clone size, and D and trimming were worked out from the DNA. For this sample there are roughly 150,000 clones; about nine tenths appear just once. The top ten hold roughly 4.3% of the sample.

Sequenced: PBMCs or T cells enriched from blood (not recorded which). The sequence came from a man aged 50 to 60 who had recovered from COVID-19.

The bases are TGTGCCAGCAGACCTAGCGACACTAGCACAGATACGCAGTATTTT. Its protein is CASRPSDTSTDTQYF. In this chain, TRBV6-6 is recombined with TRBJ2-3, and perhaps TRBD2 as D gene, on 6 matching bases. CDR3 length: 15 amino acids, cysteine to phenylalanine. CDR3 DNA only is kept here, 45 bases in frame from base 1. The germline V gene encodes CDR1 MNHNY and CDR2 SVGAGI (reference sequence). A distance of 13 bases separates the germline ends of V and J, which lose 6 bases and 0 bases respectively.